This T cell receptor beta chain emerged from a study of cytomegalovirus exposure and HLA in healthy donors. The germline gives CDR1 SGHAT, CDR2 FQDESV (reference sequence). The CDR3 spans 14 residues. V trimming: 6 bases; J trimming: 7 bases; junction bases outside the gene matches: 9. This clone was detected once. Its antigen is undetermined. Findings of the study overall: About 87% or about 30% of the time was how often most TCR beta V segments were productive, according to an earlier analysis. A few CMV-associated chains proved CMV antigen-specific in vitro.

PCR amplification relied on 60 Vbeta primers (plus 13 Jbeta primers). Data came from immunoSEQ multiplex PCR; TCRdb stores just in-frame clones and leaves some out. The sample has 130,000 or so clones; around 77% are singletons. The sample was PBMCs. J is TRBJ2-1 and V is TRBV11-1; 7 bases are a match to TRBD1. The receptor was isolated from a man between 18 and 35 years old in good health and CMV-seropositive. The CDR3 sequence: CASSRPGQWNEQFF. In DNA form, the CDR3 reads TGTGCCAGCAGTCGACCGGGACAGTGGAATGAGCAGTTCTTC.